This T cell receptor (beta chain) was obtained from a study of PD-1 blockade in classical Hodgkin lymphoma. Points from the study as a whole: Although disease activity or prior therapy may be involved, causes of the repertoire differences remain undefined. Reported baseline diversity: healthy donors highest, relapsed/refractory patients lowest. The study found complete responders had baseline diversity similar to newly diagnosed patients.

CDR3 length: 20 amino acids. V lost 3 bases and J lost 1, with 25 bases in between. Germline CDR1 LNHDA, CDR2 SQIVND (reference sequence). Generated by immunoSEQ multiplex PCR, the TCRdb table keeps only in-frame clones and is missing some. Of around 37,000 clones listed, 90% to 95% are singletons. Concerning this clone: Antigen specificity is unknown.

Time point meaning: cycle 4 day 1 (C4D1), after 5 to 7 weeks of nivolumab. Relapse was seen in all patients after autologous stem cell transplantation, and brentuximab vedotin exposure was variable. Magnetic negative selection served to purify CD4+ T cells out of PBMCs that had been thawed. This TCR derives from a human donor with classical Hodgkin lymphoma. The material was CD4+ T cells from blood, obtained before the fourth cycle of nivolumab. The genes are TRBV19 and TRBJ2-4; TRBD2 might be the D (6 bases). CDR3 coding DNA: TGTGCCAGTAGTATCCCGGGACTTGCTTCGGGCCCTGTTGCCAAAAACATTCAGTACTTC. Protein sequence: CASSIPGLASGPVAKNIQYF.